This passage covers 10 T cell receptor beta chains from one sample sequenced in a study of cytomegalovirus exposure and HLA in healthy donors. The method was immunoSEQ multiplex PCR; TCRdb's version includes in-frame clones alone and lacks a portion of them. The sample comprises roughly 220,000 clones, approximately 88% of which are singletons, and more than 13% rests with the top ten. Specimen: PBMCs. Receptors originate from a woman aged 25 to 39 in good health and CMV-seropositive.

The chain is built from TRBV6-4 and TRBJ2-3; the match to TRBD2 covers 8 bases. The CDR3 length is 16 residues. Trimming at V came to 0 bases and at J to 0 bases, leaving 2 bases not matched to a gene. CDR1 and CDR2 (germline): MRHNA, SNTAGT. For the CDR3, the DNA is TGTGCCAGCAGTGACTCTGCGGGAGGTAGCACAGATACGCAGTATTTT. Encoded protein: CASSDSAGGSTDTQYF.

The V call is TRBV30, the J call TRBJ2-5; no clear D. Trimming shortened V by 1 base and J by 4 bases, and 4 bases separated the two germline ends. CDR1 and CDR2 from the germline V gene are GTSNPN and SVGIG (reference sequence). The CDR3 loop spans 11 amino acids. The CDR3 sequence is CAWSARETQYF. Here the CDR3 DNA reads TGTGCCTGGAGTGCTCGAGAGACCCAGTACTTC. Supplemented by reference TRBV30 and TRBJ2-5, the full variable domain reads SQTIHQWPATLVQPVGSPLSLECTVEGTSNPNLYWYRQAAGRGLQLLFYSVGIGQISSEVPQNLSASRPQDRQFILSSKKLLLSDSGFYLCAWSARETQYFGPGTRLLVL.

This sequence joins TRBV29-1 and TRBJ2-1, with 9 bases lining up with TRBD2. The V segment lost 1 base and the J segment 5 bases; nucleotides outside the gene matches: 15. The V gene's germline CDR1 is SQVTM and CDR2 ANQGSEA. The CDR3 covers 18 residues. This CDR3 reads CSVEVRSMLAGYDNEQFF. The CDR3 DNA is TGCAGCGTTGAAGTTCGATCCATGCTAGCGGGATATGACAATGAGCAGTTCTTC.

The rearrangement uses TRBV27 and TRBJ2-7; TRBD1 agrees at 9 bases. V lost 3 bases and J lost 4; bases outside the gene matches: 7. Germline CDR1 MNHEY, CDR2 SMNVEV (reference sequence). The CDR3 loop spans 15 amino acids. The CDR3 reads CASSFEGTGRYEQYF. CDR3 in DNA: TGTGCCAGCAGTTTCGAAGGGACAGGGCGTTACGAGCAGTACTTC.

This clone was seen only a few times. The V and J genes are TRBV5-4 and TRBJ1-3; D gene ambiguous. Trimming stripped 0 bases from V and 0 bases from J, with 4 bases between. Germline V lookup: CDR1 SGHNT, CDR2 YYREEE (reference sequence). The CDR3 contains 14 residues. CDR3 amino acids: CASSLGPSGNTIYF. The CDR3 coding sequence is TGTGCCAGCAGCTTGGGACCCTCTGGAAACACCATATATTTT.

The chain carries TRBV27 and TRBJ1-1; D possibly corresponds to TRBD1 (6 bases). The germline CDR1 and CDR2 sequences are MNHEY and SMNVEV (reference sequence). The CDR3 runs 13 residues. Deletions cut 8 bases from V and 5 bases from J, with 15 bases between. CDR3 protein: CASQDSIGTEAFF. CDR3 sequence (DNA): TGTGCCAGCCAGGACAGTATTGGGACTGAAGCTTTCTTT.

The V gene is TRBV30, the J gene TRBJ2-3; the D gene is possibly TRBD1 (5 bases). Looked up from germline, CDR1 is GTSNPN and CDR2 is SVGIG (reference sequence). With 0 bases removed from V and 6 bases from J, the gap between germline ends came to 13 bases. The length of the CDR3 is 14 residues. Here the CDR3 reads CAWSVLRGQDTQYF. The CDR3 DNA follows: TGTGCCTGGAGTGTACTTAGGGGCCAGGATACGCAGTATTTT.

The chain couples TRBV11-3 to TRBJ2-1, with D hard to call. CDR1 and CDR2 (germline): SGHNT, YENEEA. The germline V and J ends were trimmed by 0 bases and 8 bases, with 14 bases remaining between them. The CDR3 consists of 15 residues. The chain's CDR3 is CASSLDLTYIHEQFF. For the CDR3, the DNA is TGTGCCAGCAGCTTAGACCTGACTTACATCCATGAGCAGTTCTTC.

J is TRBJ2-1 and V is TRBV5-1, with TRBD2 matching 7 bases. Germline CDR1 is SGHRS and CDR2 is YFSETQ. V was pared by 5 bases and J by 2 bases, with 7 bases of the junction left unmatched. The CDR3 is 15 residues long. The CDR3 DNA sequence: TGCGCCAGCAGGTCTGCGCTAGCGGCCTACAATGAGCAGTTCTTC. Its translation: CASRSALAAYNEQFF.

The chain carries TRBV6-5 and TRBJ2-2; 8 bases line up with TRBD2. The V segment lost 3 bases and the J segment 2 bases; nucleotides outside the gene matches: 2. The V gene's germline CDR1 is MNHEY and CDR2 SVGAGI. This CDR3 has 15 residues. The CDR3 spells CASSYSGINTGELFF. In nucleotides, the CDR3 is TGTGCCAGCAGTTATAGCGGGATCAACACCGGGGAGCTGTTTTTT.